This T cell receptor (beta chain) was recorded in a study of T cell responses to AZD1222 COVID-19 vaccine. Findings and limits, study-wide: Only a handful of people who got AZD1222 tested seropositive at baseline. Repertoire sampling was restricted to post-peak T cell response timepoints.

Data came from immunoSEQ multiplex PCR; TCRdb stores just in-frame clones and leaves some out. The sample consists of 100,000 to 150,000 clones, about 92% of them appearing once. Notes on this clone: Its specificity is not known.

There are 13 residues in the CDR3. In germline, CDR1 is MNHEY, CDR2 SVGEGT. V was pared by 6 bases and J by 1 base, with 9 bases between. Sequenced material: peripheral blood, taken on day 0 of AZD1222 vaccination. The origin of this receptor is an adult in good health. The chain carries TRBV6-2 or TRBV6-3 and TRBJ1-1; D gene unclear. CDR3 sequence: CASSPQENTEAFF. The CDR3 coding sequence is TGTGCCAGCAGCCCCCAGGAGAACACTGAAGCTTTCTTT.